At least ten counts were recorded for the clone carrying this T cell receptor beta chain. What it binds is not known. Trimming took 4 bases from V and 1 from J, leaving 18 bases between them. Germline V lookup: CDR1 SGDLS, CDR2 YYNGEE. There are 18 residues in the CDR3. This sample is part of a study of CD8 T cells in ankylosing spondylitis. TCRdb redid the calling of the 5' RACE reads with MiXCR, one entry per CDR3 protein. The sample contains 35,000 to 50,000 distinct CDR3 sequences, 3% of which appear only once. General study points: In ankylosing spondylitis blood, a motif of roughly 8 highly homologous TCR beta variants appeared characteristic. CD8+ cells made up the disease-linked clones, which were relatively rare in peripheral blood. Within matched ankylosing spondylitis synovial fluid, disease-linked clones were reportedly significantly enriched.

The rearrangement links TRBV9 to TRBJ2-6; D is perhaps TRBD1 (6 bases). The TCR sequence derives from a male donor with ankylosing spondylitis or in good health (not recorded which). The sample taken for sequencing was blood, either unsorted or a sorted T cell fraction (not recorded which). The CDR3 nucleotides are TGTGCCAGCAGCCACCCCACAGCCGACAGGTCTGGGGCCAACGTCCTGACTTTC. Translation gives CASSHPTADRSGANVLTF.